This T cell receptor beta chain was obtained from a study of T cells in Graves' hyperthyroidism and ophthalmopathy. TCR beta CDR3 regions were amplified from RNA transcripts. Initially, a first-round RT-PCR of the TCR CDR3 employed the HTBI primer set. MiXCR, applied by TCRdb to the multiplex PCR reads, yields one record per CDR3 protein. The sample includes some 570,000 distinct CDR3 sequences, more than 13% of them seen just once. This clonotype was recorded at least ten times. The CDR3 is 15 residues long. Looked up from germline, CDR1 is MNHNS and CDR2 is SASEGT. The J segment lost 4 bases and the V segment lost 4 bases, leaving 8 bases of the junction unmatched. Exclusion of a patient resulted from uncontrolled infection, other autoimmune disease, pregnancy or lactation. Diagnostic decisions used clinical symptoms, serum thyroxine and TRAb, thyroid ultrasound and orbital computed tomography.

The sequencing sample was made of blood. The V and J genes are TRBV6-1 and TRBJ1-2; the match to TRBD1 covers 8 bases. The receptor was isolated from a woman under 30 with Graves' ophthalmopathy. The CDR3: CASSATGQGGYGYTF. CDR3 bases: TGTGCCAGCAGTGCGACTGGACAGGGAGGCTATGGCTACACCTTC.